Described below is a single TCR beta chain sequence and its context. The CDR3 is 13 amino acids. After removal of 5 bases from V and 6 bases from J, the junction contained 5 bases not matched to a gene. The V gene's germline CDR1 is SGHAT and CDR2 FQNNGV. This sample was included in a study of blood T cell repertoires in COVID-19. Study processing details: Amplification of reference gene primers provided the estimated nucleated cell counts. Only in-frame clones appear in the TCRdb table, and some are missing; sequencing was by immunoSEQ multiplex PCR. V, J and clone size are taken as reported in that table, and D and trimming were inferred from the DNA itself. This table holds 200,000 to 300,000 clones, approximately 86% found once.

This chain joins TRBV11-2 and TRBJ1-2, with TRBD1 identical over 8 bases. This TCR was recovered from a human donor in a cohort sampled during active COVID-19. Source material: peripheral blood. The CDR3: CASSPTGVNGYTF. As DNA, the CDR3 is TGTGCCAGCAGCCCGACAGGGGTGAATGGCTACACCTTC.